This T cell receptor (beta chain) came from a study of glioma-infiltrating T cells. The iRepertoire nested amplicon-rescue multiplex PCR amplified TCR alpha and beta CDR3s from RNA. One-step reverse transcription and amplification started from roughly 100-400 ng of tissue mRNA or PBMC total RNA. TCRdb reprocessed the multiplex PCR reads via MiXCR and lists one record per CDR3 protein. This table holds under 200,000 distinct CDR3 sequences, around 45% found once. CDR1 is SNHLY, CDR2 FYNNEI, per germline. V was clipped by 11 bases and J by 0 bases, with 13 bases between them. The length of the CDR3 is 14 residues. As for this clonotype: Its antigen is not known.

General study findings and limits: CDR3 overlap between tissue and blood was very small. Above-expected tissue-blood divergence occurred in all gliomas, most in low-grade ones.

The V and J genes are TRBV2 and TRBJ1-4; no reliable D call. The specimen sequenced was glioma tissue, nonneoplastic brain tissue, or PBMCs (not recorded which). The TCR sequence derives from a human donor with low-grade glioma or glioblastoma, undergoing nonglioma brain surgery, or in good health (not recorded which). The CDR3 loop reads CASKDGTTNEKLFF. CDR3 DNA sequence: TGTGCCTCTAAAGACGGGACAACTAATGAAAAACTGTTTTTT.